The 2 T cell receptor beta chains reported below all come from one sample, sequenced in a study of T cells after posttransplantation cyclophosphamide. Profiled with immunoSEQ multiplex PCR; TCRdb holds only in-frame clones, not every one. Recorded here are tens of thousands of clones, none singletons. Material: PBMCs. Receptor source: a woman between 45 and 65 years old in good health and a related stem cell transplant donor.

This clone was counted at least ten times. This chain connects TRBV10-2 to TRBJ1-5; D not certain. The V end was cut by 0 bases, the J end by 0 bases, with 6 bases between. The CDR3 runs 15 residues. CDR1 and CDR2 (germline): WSHSY, SAAADI. CDR3 sequence reads: CASSESRGSNQPQHF. CDR3 in DNA: TGCGCCAGCAGTGAGTCGCGGGGTAGCAATCAGCCCCAGCATTTT.

In its sample, this clone was seen many times. The chain recombines TRBV9 with TRBJ1-2; D may be TRBD1 (5 bases). Germline loops: CDR1 SGDLS, CDR2 YYNGEE. Trimming pared 4 bases from V and 7 bases from J, leaving 17 bases between. The CDR3 spans 14 residues. CDR3: CASSSDGGMLGYTF. CDR3 bases: TGTGCCAGCAGCTCGGATGGGGGGATGCTTGGCTACACCTTC. Full variable domain (remainder filled in from reference TRBV9 and TRBJ1-2): DSGVTQTPKHLITATGQRVTLRCSPRSGDLSVYWYQQSLDQGLQFLIQYYNGEERAKGNILERFSAQQFPDLHSELNLSSLELGDSALYFCASSSDGGMLGYTFGSGTRLTVV.